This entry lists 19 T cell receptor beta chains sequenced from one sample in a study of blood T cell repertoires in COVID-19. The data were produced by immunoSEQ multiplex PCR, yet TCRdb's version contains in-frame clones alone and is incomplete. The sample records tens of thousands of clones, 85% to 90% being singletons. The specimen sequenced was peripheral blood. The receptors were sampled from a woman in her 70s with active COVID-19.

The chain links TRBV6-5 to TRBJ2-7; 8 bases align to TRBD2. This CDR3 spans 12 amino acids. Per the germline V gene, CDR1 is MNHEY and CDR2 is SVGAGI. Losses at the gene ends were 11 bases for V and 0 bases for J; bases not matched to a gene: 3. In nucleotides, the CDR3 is TGTGCCGCAAGCGGGAGCTCCTACGAGCAGTACTTC. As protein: CAASGSSYEQYF.

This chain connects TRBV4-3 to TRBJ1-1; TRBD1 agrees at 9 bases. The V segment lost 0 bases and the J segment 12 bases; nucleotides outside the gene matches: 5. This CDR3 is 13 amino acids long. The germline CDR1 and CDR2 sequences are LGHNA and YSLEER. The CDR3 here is CASSQDGTGTTFF. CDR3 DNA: TGCGCCAGCAGCCAAGATGGGACAGGGACAACTTTCTTT.

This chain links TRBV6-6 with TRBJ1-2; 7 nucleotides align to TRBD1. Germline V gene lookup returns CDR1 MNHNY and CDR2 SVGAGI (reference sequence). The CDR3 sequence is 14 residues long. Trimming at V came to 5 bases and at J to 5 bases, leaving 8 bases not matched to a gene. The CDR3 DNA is TGTGCCAGCAGTGATCCGGGACAGACTTATGGCTACACCTTC. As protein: CASSDPGQTYGYTF.

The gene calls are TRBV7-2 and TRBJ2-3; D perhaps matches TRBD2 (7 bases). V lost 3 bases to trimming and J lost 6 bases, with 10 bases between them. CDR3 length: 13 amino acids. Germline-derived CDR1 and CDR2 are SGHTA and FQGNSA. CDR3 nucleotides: TGTGCCAGCAGCTTGGGGGGGCGGGATACGCAGTATTTT. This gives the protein CASSLGGRDTQYF. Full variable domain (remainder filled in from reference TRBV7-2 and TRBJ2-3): GAGVSQSPSNKVTEKGKDVELRCDPISGHTALYWYRQSLGQGLEFLIYFQGNSAPDKSGLPSDRFSAERTGGSVSTLTIQRTQQEDSAVYLCASSLGGRDTQYFGPGTRLTVL.

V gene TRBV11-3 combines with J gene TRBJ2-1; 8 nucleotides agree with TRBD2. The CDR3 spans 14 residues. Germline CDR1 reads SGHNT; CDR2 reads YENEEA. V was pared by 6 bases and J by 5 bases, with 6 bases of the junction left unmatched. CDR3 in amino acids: CASSSGGLNNEQFF. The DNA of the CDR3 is TGTGCCAGCAGTTCGGGGGGGCTTAACAATGAGCAGTTCTTC. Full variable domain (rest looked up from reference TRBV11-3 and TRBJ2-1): EAGVVQSPRYKIIEKKQPVAFWCNPISGHNTLYWYLQNLGQGPELLIRYENEEAVDDSQLPKDRFSAERLKGVDSTLKIQPAELGDSAVYLCASSSGGLNNEQFFGPGTRLTVL.

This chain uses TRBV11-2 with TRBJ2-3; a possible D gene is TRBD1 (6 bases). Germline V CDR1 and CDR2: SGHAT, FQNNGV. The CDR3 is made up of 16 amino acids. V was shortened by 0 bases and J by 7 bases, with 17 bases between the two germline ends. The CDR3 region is CASSLERGSTSYTQYF. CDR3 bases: TGTGCCAGCAGCTTAGAAAGGGGGTCAACTTCATATACGCAGTATTTT.

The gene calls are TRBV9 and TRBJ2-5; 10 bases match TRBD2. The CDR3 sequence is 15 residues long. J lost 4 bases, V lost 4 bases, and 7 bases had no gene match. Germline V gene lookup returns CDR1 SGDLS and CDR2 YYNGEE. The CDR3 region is CASSFSGGRGETQYF. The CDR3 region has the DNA TGTGCCAGCAGCTTTAGCGGGGGGCGCGGAGAGACCCAGTACTTC.

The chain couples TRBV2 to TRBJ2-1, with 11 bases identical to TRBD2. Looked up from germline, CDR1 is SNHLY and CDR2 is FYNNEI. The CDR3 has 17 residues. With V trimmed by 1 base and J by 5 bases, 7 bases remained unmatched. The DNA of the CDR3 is TGTGCCAGCAGTGAAGACTGGCTAGCGGGGGGAGACAATGAGCAGTTCTTC. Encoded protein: CASSEDWLAGGDNEQFF.

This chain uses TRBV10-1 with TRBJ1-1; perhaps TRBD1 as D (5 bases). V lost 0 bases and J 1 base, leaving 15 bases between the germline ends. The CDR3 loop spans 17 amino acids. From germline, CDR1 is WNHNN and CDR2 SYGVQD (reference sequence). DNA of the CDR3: TGCGCCAGCAGTGAGTCCCCCCCCTTTACAGGGAACACTGAAGCTTTCTTT. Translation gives CASSESPPFTGNTEAFF.

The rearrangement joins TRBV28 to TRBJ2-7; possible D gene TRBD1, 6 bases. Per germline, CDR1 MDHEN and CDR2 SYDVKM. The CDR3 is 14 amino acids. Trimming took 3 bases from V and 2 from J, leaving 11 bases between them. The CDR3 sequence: CASSFQGLPYEQYF. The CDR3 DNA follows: TGTGCCAGCAGTTTCCAGGGGCTCCCCTACGAGCAGTACTTC.

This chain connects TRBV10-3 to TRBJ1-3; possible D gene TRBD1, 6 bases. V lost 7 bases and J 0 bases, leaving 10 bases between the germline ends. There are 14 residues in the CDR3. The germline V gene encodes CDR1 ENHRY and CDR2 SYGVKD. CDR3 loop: CAIIKGDSGNTIYF. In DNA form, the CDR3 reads TGTGCCATCATTAAGGGGGACTCTGGAAACACCATATATTTT.

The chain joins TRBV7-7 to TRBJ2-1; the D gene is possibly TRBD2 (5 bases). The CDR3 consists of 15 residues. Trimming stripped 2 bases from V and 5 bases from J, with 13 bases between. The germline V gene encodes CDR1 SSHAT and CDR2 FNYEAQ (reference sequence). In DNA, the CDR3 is TGTGCCAGCAGCTTACAACGAGGGCCTCACAATGAGCAGTTCTTC. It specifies CASSLQRGPHNEQFF.

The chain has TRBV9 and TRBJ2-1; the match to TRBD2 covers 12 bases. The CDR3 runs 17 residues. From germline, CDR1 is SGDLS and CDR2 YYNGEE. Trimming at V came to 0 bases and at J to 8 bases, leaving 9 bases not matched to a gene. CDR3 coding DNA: TGTGCCAGCAGCGTAGCAACTCTAGCGGGGGGGCCCGATGAGCAGTTCTTC. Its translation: CASSVATLAGGPDEQFF.

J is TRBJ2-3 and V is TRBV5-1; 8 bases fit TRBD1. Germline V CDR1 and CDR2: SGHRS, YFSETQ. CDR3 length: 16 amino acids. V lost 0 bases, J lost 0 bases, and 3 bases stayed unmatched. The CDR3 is CASSLGQGSSTDTQYF. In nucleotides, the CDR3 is TGCGCCAGCAGCTTGGGACAGGGGTCGAGCACAGATACGCAGTATTTT.

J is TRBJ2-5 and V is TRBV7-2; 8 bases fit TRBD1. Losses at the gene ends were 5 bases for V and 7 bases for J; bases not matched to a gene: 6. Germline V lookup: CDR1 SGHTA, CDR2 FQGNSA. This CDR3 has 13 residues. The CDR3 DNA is TGTGCCAGCAGCACGACAGGGGTTGGGACCCAGTACTTC. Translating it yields CASSTTGVGTQYF. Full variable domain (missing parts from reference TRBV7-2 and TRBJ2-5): GAGVSQSPSNKVTEKGKDVELRCDPISGHTALYWYRQSLGQGLEFLIYFQGNSAPDKSGLPSDRFSAERTGGSVSTLTIQRTQQEDSAVYLCASSTTGVGTQYFGPGTRLLVL.

CDR3 region: CARSSGGRELFF. The CDR3 nucleotides read TGTGCCCGCTCCTCGGGGGGAAGGGAGCTGTTTTTT. The genes are TRBV30 and TRBJ2-2, with 7 bases aligning to TRBD2. The J segment lost 9 bases and the V segment lost 8 bases, leaving 9 bases of the junction unmatched. The CDR3 runs to 12 residues. The germline CDR1 and CDR2 sequences are GTSNPN and SVGIG (reference sequence).

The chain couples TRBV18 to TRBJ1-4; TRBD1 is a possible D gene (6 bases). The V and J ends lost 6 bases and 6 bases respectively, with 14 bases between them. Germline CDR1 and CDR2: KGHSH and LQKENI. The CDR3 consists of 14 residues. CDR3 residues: CASSQGGRDEKLFF. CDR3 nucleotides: TGTGCCAGCTCCCAAGGGGGACGGGATGAAAAACTGTTTTTT.

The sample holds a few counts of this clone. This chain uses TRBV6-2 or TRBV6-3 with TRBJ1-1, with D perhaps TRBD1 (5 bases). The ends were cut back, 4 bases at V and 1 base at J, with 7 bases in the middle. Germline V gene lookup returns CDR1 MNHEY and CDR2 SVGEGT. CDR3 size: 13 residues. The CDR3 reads CASSSRGNTEAFF. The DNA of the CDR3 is TGTGCCAGCAGTTCTAGGGGGAACACTGAAGCTTTCTTT.

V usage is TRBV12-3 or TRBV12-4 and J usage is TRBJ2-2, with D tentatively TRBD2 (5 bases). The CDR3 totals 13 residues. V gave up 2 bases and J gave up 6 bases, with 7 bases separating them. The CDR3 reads CASSLTSPGELFF. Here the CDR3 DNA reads TGTGCCAGCAGTTTAACTAGTCCCGGGGAGCTGTTTTTT.